Listed below are T cell receptor beta chains from one sample, sequenced in a study of blood T cell repertoires in COVID-19. Using immunoSEQ multiplex PCR, the repertoire was profiled, and TCRdb retains in-frame clones only, with some absent. The data show about 180,000 clones, 75% to 90% seen once. Sequencing used peripheral blood. All receptors derive from a man aged 60 to 75 with acute or convalescent COVID-19. The CDR3 runs from the conserved cysteine through the conserved F or W. A D gene is named only where the DNA matches it firmly. Where a row states a size, it is once, few, many or the class of an expanded clone; other rows omit it.

>TRBJ2-7|once|TRBV19|TRBD2
TGTGCCACCTTAGCGGGAGGCTTGGGGGAGCAGTACTTC
CATLAGGLGEQYF
>TRBJ1-2|few|TRBV3-1/TRBV3-2|TRBD1
TGTGCCAGCAGGATACAGGGGGCAGGCGGCTACACCTTC
CASRIQGAGGYTF
>TRBJ2-1|few|TRBV7-9|TRBD2
TGTGCCAGCAACAGACAGGGGACTAGCGGGAGGTCCTACAATGAGCAGTTCTTC
CASNRQGTSGRSYNEQFF
>TRBJ2-1|NA|TRBV7-8|TRBD2
TGTGCCAGCAGCTTAGCGCCGCCGGGACTAGGGGTCTACAATGAGCAGTTCTTC
CASSLAPPGLGVYNEQFF
>TRBJ1-1|NA|TRBV27|TRBD1
TGTGCCAGCAGTCCCCAGGGGGCCCAAAACTCTGAAGCTTTCTTT
CASSPQGAQNSEAFF
>TRBJ2-6|NA|TRBV7-2|NA
TGTGCCAGCAGCCTAAAGAGCTCTGGGGCCAACGTCCTGACTTTC
CASSLKSSGANVLTF
>TRBJ2-1|NA|TRBV18|NA
TGTGCCAGCTCACCACCGAAAGGGACTCAGATCTACAATGAGCAGTTCTTC
CASSPPKGTQIYNEQFF
>TRBJ2-3|NA|TRBV11-3|TRBD2
TGTGCCAGCAGCTTAAGGACGGGAGGTACAGATACGCAGTATTTT
CASSLRTGGTDTQYF
>TRBJ2-1|NA|TRBV7-2|TRBD1
TGTGCCAGCAGTCGACAGGGGTCGGGATTTTACAATGAGCAGTTCTTC
CASSRQGSGFYNEQFF
>TRBJ2-3|NA|TRBV5-1|TRBD2
TGCGCCAGCAGCCGACTAGCGGGCGGAACCACAGATACGCAGTATTTT
CASSRLAGGTTDTQYF
>TRBJ2-3|NA|TRBV7-9|TRBD1
TGTGCCAGCAGCTCCACAGGGGCTAGAGGCACAGATACGCAGTATTTT
CASSSTGARGTDTQYF
>TRBJ2-5|NA|TRBV10-3|TRBD2
TGTGCCATCAGTGAAAGGCTAGCGGAAACGGAAGAGACCCAGTACTTC
CAISERLAETEETQYF
>TRBJ1-4|NA|TRBV10-3|TRBD1
TGTGCCATCAGTGACGAACAGGGGGCGGGGGAAAAACTGTTTTTT
CAISDEQGAGEKLFF
>TRBJ2-3|NA|TRBV6-6|NA
TGTGCCAGCAGTTCCGAACTTAGCACAGATACGCAGTATTTT
CASSSELSTDTQYF
>TRBJ1-3|few|TRBV13|TRBD1
TGTGCCAGCAGCCCGGGACAGTTCTCTGGAAACACCATATATTTT
CASSPGQFSGNTIYF
>TRBJ1-2|NA|TRBV9|TRBD1
TGTGCCAGCAGCCCAGACAGGGGAAACTATGGCTACACCTTC
CASSPDRGNYGYTF
>TRBJ1-1|NA|TRBV9|NA
TGTGCCAGCAGCGTACTCCCCGGGACAACTGAAGCTTTCTTT
CASSVLPGTTEAFF
>TRBJ2-1|NA|TRBV7-2|NA
TGTGCCAGCAGCTTACAGGGTGGGTCCTACAATGAGCAGTTCTTC
CASSLQGGSYNEQFF
>TRBJ2-1|NA|TRBV7-9|NA
TGTGCCAGCAGCGCCATGCCTCCGAGGAGCCCCTATGACAATGAGCAGTTCTTC
CASSAMPPRSPYDNEQFF
>TRBJ1-5|NA|TRBV30|NA
TGTGCCTGGACAGGTCAGAACAATCAGCCCCAGCATTTT
CAWTGQNNQPQHF
>TRBJ2-7|NA|TRBV5-6|NA
TGTGCCAGCAGTAAGCCCCAATACGAGCAGTACTTC
CASSKPQYEQYF
>TRBJ2-3|NA|TRBV7-3|TRBD2
TGTGCCAGCAGCTTAAGGCCTAGCGGGAGTAATACGCAGTATTTT
CASSLRPSGSNTQYF
>TRBJ1-5|few|TRBV30|TRBD1
TGTGCCTGGGCGGACAGGGGCAATCAGCCCCAGCATTTT
CAWADRGNQPQHF
>TRBJ2-7|NA|TRBV12-3/TRBV12-4|NA
TGTGCCAGCAGTAGGGACAACTACGAGCAGTACTTC
CASSRDNYEQYF
>TRBJ1-1|NA|TRBV28|NA
TGTGCCAGCAGTTTCGGGGAGAGCACTGAAGCTTTCTTT
CASSFGESTEAFF
>TRBJ1-1|NA|TRBV27|NA
TGTGCCAGCAGTCTCCAGGGTGGTGAAGCTTTCTTT
CASSLQGGEAFF
>TRBJ2-7|NA|TRBV7-2|NA
TGTGCCAGCAGCTTAGTGGCATCTAGCGTCTACGAGCAGTACTTC
CASSLVASSVYEQYF
>TRBJ2-7|NA|TRBV6-5|NA
TGTGCCAGCAGTTATCGCGGAAATTACGAGCAGTACTTC
CASSYRGNYEQYF
>TRBJ2-2|NA|TRBV9|NA
TGTGCCAGCAGCGTCACCGACAGCCTCACCGGGGAGCTGTTTTTT
CASSVTDSLTGELFF
>TRBJ2-7|NA|TRBV2|NA
TGTGCCAGCAGTGGCTCAGGGCGGAGAAACTACGAGCAGTACTTC
CASSGSGRRNYEQYF
>TRBJ2-3|NA|TRBV3-1/TRBV3-2|TRBD2
TGTGCCAGCAGCCAAAGGTGGACTAGCGGGAGGGAAACAGATACGCAGTATTTT
CASSQRWTSGRETDTQYF
>TRBJ2-7|NA|TRBV27|NA
TGTGCCAGCAGACCACAGGGATTCTCCTACGAGCAGTACTTC
CASRPQGFSYEQYF
>TRBJ2-1|NA|TRBV28|NA
TGTGCCAGCAGTTTTGAGGCAGATTCTAGGTTCTACAATGAGCAGTTCTTC
CASSFEADSRFYNEQFF
>TRBJ1-2|NA|TRBV30|TRBD1
TGTGCCTGGGGTGGGACAGGCTATGGCTACACCTTC
CAWGGTGYGYTF
>TRBJ1-4|NA|TRBV19|TRBD1
TGTGCCAGTAGTCCGGGACAGGGATATGAAAAACTGTTTTTT
CASSPGQGYEKLFF
>TRBJ2-1|NA|TRBV18|TRBD1
TGTGCCAGCTCAGCAGACAGGGGCACCTACAATGAGCAGTTCTTC
CASSADRGTYNEQFF
>TRBJ2-7|NA|TRBV25-1|TRBD1
TGTGCCAGCAGTGATTCTACAGGGGGTCAACACCACGAGCAGTACTTC
CASSDSTGGQHHEQYF
>TRBJ1-5|NA|TRBV7-9|NA
TGTGCCAGCAGCCGCAGCCCAGGGTCGGGTCAGCCCCAGCATTTT
CASSRSPGSGQPQHF
>TRBJ2-2|NA|TRBV29-1|NA
TGCAGCGTTGAAGAGGCTACCGGGGAGCTGTTTTTT
CSVEEATGELFF
>TRBJ1-1|NA|TRBV5-1|NA
TGCGCCAGCAACCGGGACACGTCGGGTGAAGCTTTCTTT
CASNRDTSGEAFF